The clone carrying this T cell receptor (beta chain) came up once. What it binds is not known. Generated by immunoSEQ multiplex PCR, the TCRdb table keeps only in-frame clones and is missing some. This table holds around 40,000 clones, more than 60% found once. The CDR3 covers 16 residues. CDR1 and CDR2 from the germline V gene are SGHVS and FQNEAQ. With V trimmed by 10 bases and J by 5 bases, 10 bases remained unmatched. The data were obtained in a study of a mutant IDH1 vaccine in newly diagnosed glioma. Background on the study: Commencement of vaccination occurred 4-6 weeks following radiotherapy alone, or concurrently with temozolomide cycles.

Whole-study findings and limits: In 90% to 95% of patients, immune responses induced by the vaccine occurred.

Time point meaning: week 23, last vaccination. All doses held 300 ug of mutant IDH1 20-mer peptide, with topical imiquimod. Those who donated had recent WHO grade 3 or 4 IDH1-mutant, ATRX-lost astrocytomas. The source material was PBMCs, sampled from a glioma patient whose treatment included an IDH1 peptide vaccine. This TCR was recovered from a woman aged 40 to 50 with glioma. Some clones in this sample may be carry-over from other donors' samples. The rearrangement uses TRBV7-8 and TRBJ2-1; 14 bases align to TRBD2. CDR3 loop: CATETSGRGFDNEQFF. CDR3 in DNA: TGTGCCACCGAGACTAGCGGGAGGGGTTTCGACAATGAGCAGTTCTTC.